This T cell receptor (beta chain) stems from a study of T cell responses to AZD1222 COVID-19 vaccine. Study-wide points: Nearly half of the spike-specific TCRs reportedly recognize variant regions that carry no mutations.

Trimming pared 4 bases from V and 0 bases from J, leaving 6 bases between. This CDR3 is built from 13 residues. Germline lookup yields CDR1 PRHDT and CDR2 FYEKMQ (reference sequence). Comments on this clone: Antigen unknown.

Using immunoSEQ multiplex PCR, the repertoire was profiled, and TCRdb retains in-frame clones only, with some absent. The data contain approximately 100,000 clones, about 89% of them singletons. The TCR comes from an adult who received the AZD1222 COVID-19 vaccine. V and J are TRBV13 and TRBJ1-1, with D unresolved. This material consisted of peripheral blood, taken 28 days after the second AZD1222 dose. The CDR3, as DNA: TGTGCCAGCAGCTACCCACTGAACACTGAAGCTTTCTTT. It specifies CASSYPLNTEAFF. The full variable domain, with the rest looked up from reference TRBV13 and TRBJ1-1, is AAGVIQSPRHLIKEKRETATLKCYPIPRHDTVYWYQQGPGQDPQFLISFYEKMQSDKGSIPDRFSAQQFSDYHSELNMSSLELGDSALYFCASSYPLNTEAFFGQGTRLTVV.